A selection of T cell receptor beta chains follows, all from one sample in a study of blood T cell repertoires in COVID-19. TCRdb keeps only in-frame clones here, not all; method: immunoSEQ multiplex PCR. Of a few hundred thousand clones in the sample, around 83% were seen once. The specimen sequenced was peripheral blood. These receptors all come from a man aged 80 or over with acute or convalescent COVID-19. CDR3s leave out the opening cysteine and the closing phenylalanine or tryptophan. The order of the fields is D gene, V gene, J gene, CDR3 protein. The D gene is left open where the match is weak.

>-|TRBV2|TRBJ1-6
ASQTGTRDSPLH
>TRBD1|TRBV9|TRBJ1-6
ASSAGQVNSPLH
>TRBD1|TRBV15|TRBJ1-4
ATSSQGAFEKLF
>-|TRBV21-1|TRBJ1-2
ASSKDDRDRGHPVRGYT
>TRBD1|TRBV28|TRBJ2-7
ASSPQGQGNSYEQY
>-|TRBV5-4|TRBJ1-1
ASSLGTQGPLGAF
>TRBD2|TRBV4-1|TRBJ2-3
ASSQDTRLAGGYTDTQY
>-|TRBV2|TRBJ1-4
ASIRGADEKLF
>TRBD1|TRBV12-3/TRBV12-4|TRBJ2-1
ASSPGQTGEQF
>-|TRBV2|TRBJ2-1
ASSEEDNGPYNEQF
>-|TRBV27|TRBJ1-6
ASQRQETNSPLH
>TRBD1|TRBV6-5|TRBJ1-5
ASRPGTANQPQH
>TRBD1|TRBV10-1|TRBJ2-3
ASSRTGPQY
>-|TRBV7-2|TRBJ2-5
ASSSARRETQY
>-|TRBV24-1|TRBJ2-1
ATSGGDLYNEQF
>-|TRBV27|TRBJ1-4
ASRDRRNEKLF
>TRBD2|TRBV5-6|TRBJ2-7
ASSSAGLAGGNEQY
>-|TRBV11-2|TRBJ1-1
ASSLNANEAF
>TRBD2|TRBV4-2|TRBJ2-5
ASSRVAGGPQETQY
>-|TRBV10-2|TRBJ1-2
ASNGVEGGNGYT
>TRBD2|TRBV19|TRBJ2-3
ASRRAGADTQY
>-|TRBV27|TRBJ2-2
ASSRKPPILGSNTGELF
>TRBD1|TRBV5-1|TRBJ1-4
ASSPTGNENEKLF
>-|TRBV5-1|TRBJ2-5
ASSLAGRETQY
>TRBD1|TRBV6-5|TRBJ1-5
ASRQDRGDQPQH
>-|TRBV20-1|TRBJ1-6
SASSSSYNSPLH
>-|TRBV24-1|TRBJ1-5
ATSDPSGQNQPQH
>TRBD2|TRBV6-5|TRBJ2-1
ASSYLSGTTGNEQF
>TRBD2|TRBV7-2|TRBJ2-3
ASRSGTSGSTDTQY
>-|TRBV5-4|TRBJ2-7
ASSLAGSYEQY
>TRBD1|TRBV10-3|TRBJ2-2
AISDRGLSGELF
>TRBD1|TRBV28|TRBJ1-3
ASSLAQGLYSGNTIY
>TRBD1|TRBV19|TRBJ2-4
ASSSPGRQGLAKNIQY
>-|TRBV18|TRBJ2-7
ASSPGPSRDEQY
>-|TRBV6-2/TRBV6-3|TRBJ1-4
ASSYDGRTNEKLF
>TRBD2|TRBV7-3|TRBJ2-7
ASSSLAGPYEQY
>TRBD1|TRBV5-1|TRBJ1-2
ASSRGQGEGYT
>TRBD1|TRBV18|TRBJ1-1
ASSPRGQGTEAF
>TRBD2|TRBV27|TRBJ2-1
ASSSRDYTTEQF
>TRBD1|TRBV5-1|TRBJ2-7
ASSSPGQNYEQY
>TRBD2|TRBV24-1|TRBJ2-3
ATSDSGGADTQY
>TRBD1|TRBV7-2|TRBJ1-5
ASSLVDRGNQPQH
>-|TRBV11-2|TRBJ2-1
ASSFDNEQF
>TRBD1|TRBV18|TRBJ1-6
ASSPYGQGARNSPLH
>-|TRBV28|TRBJ1-6
ASSRGGRNSPLH
>-|TRBV6-2/TRBV6-3|TRBJ1-5
ASSYSGGGRPQH
>-|TRBV18|TRBJ1-5
ASSPGAGQPQH
>-|TRBV7-8|TRBJ2-1
ASSFSMAKQF
>-|TRBV18|TRBJ2-1
ASSPPDTSSEQF
>-|TRBV12-3/TRBV12-4|TRBJ1-5
ASSFGSNQPQH
>-|TRBV19|TRBJ2-7
ASSISGSRNSYEQY
>TRBD1|TRBV28|TRBJ1-6
ASTQGAYNSPLH
>-|TRBV11-2|TRBJ2-7
ASSLLGPGRYEQY
>TRBD1|TRBV11-2|TRBJ1-6
ASSLRGPGNSPLH